The clone carrying this TCR beta chain was detected a few times. The data originate from a study of graft-versus-host responses after intestinal transplantation. V was trimmed by 7 bases and J by 4 bases, leaving 21 bases between them. Germline CDR1 LNHDA, CDR2 SQIVND (reference sequence). CDR3 length equals 16 residues. The table came from immunoSEQ multiplex PCR; TCRdb's copy has only in-frame clones and leaves some out. The sample consists of 13,000 or so clones, 35% to 40% of them appearing once. Stimulators, approximately 200,000 irradiated and violet-dye-labeled cells, were plated with approximately 200,000 CFSE-labeled responder cells. Sorting was performed after the reaction on proliferating CFSE-low CD3+CD4+ and CD3+CD8+ responders.

The chain combines TRBV19 with TRBJ2-3; perhaps TRBD2 as D (7 bases). The source is a human patient who received an intestinal transplant. Sequences were derived from alloreactive CD4+ T cells from a mixed lymphocyte reaction culture, sampled before intestinal transplant. Subset reported: CFSE-low proliferating T cells sorted from approximately 6-day pre-transplant mixed lymphocyte reaction (GvH or HvG direction). The DNA for the CDR3 is TGTGCCAGTATGGGGAGGGGGGTCCACCTCGCAGATACGCAGTATTTT. Encoded protein: CASMGRGVHLADTQYF.